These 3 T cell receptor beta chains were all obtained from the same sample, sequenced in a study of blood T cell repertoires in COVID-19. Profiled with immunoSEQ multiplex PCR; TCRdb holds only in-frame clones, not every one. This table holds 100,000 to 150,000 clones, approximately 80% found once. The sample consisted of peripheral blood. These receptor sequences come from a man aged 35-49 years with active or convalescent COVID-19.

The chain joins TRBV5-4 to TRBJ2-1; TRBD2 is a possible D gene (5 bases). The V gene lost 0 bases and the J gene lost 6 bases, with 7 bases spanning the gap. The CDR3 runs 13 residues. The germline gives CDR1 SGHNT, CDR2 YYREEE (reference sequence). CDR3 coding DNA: TGTGCCAGCAGCTTGGATGGGAGCAATGAGCAGTTCTTC. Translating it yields CASSLDGSNEQFF.

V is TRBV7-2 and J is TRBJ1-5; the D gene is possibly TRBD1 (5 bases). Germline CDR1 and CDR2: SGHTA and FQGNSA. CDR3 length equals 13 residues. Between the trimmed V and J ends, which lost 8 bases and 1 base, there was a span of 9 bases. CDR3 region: CASARQSNQPQHF. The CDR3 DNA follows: TGTGCCAGCGCCCGACAGAGCAATCAGCCCCAGCATTTT.

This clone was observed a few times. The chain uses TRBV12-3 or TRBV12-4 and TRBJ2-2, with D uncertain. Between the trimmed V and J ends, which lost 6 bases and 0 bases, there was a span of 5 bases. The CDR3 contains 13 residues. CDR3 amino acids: CASSHPNTGELFF. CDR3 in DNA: TGTGCCAGCAGCCATCCGAACACCGGGGAGCTGTTTTTT.